The source of this T cell receptor (beta chain) is a study of technical replicates of blood from a handful of donors. Repertoires were generated with immunoSEQ multiplex PCR, while TCRdb's copy carries only in-frame clones and drops some. The repertoire has tens of thousands of clones, around nine tenths of them found once; the top ten carry 4.7%. The receptor was isolated from a human donor in good health. Some clones in this sample may be carry-over from other donors' samples. The sample taken for sequencing was PBMCs.

In DNA, the CDR3 is TGTGCCAGCAGAAAACAGGGAAACACTGAAGCTTTCTTT. Protein sequence: CASRKQGNTEAFF. The V gene is TRBV19, the J gene TRBJ1-1; D might be TRBD1 (6 bases). Between the trimmed V and J ends, which lost 9 bases and 2 bases, there was a span of 13 bases. From germline, CDR1 is LNHDA and CDR2 SQIVND (reference sequence). This CDR3 is 13 amino acids long.